The sequence of this T cell receptor (beta chain) was determined in a study of post-analysis software for immune sequencing data. Study details: The study covered relapsing-remitting, secondary progressive and progressive-relapsing courses of multiple sclerosis.

Researchers reported that TCR beta cDNA libraries carried unique molecular identifiers. Input amounts of roughly 1 to 10 million T cells were used. These gave 500,000 or so cDNA molecules, so each molecule approximated one T cell. Via MiXCR, TCRdb re-called the PCR reads, giving one row per CDR3 protein. Of approximately 360,000 distinct CDR3 sequences listed, around 37% are singletons. Details on this clonotype: Its matching antigen is unknown.

V lost 4 bases to trimming and J lost 7 bases, with 21 bases between them. CDR3 length equals 15 residues. Germline assignment: CDR1 SGHRS and CDR2 YFSETQ. Study-level points and caveats: F measure clustering grouped samples strongly by preparation batch. Significantly decreased normalized Chao1 diversity was recorded for multiple sclerosis patients relative to controls. Higher frequency in patients than in controls was seen for about five TRBV segments, with TRBV5-6, TRBV5-1 and TRBV20-1 among them.

Specimen: blood. The sequence came from a girl under 18 with multiple sclerosis. The rearrangement joins TRBV5-1 to TRBJ2-7, with a weak D call TRBD1 (7 bases). The CDR3 DNA reads as TGCGCCAGCAGCACCCAGCCTACGACAGGGAGGGAGCAGTACTTC. Protein: CASSTQPTTGREQYF.